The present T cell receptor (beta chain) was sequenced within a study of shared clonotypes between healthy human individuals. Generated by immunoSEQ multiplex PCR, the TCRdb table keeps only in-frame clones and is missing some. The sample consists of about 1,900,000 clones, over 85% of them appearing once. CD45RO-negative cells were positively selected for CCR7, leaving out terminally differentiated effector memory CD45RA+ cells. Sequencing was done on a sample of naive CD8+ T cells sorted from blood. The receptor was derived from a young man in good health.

The CDR3: CASSKRGEDNSPLHF. For the CDR3, the DNA is TGTGCCAGCAGCAAAAGAGGGGAGGATAATTCACCCCTCCACTTT. V usage is TRBV6-6 and J usage is TRBJ1-6; D might be TRBD1 (5 bases). Trimming shortened V by 6 bases and J by 5 bases, and 14 bases separated the two germline ends. In germline, CDR1 is MNHNY, CDR2 SVGAGI (reference sequence). CDR3 length equals 15 residues.